This entry concerns a single T cell receptor beta chain. This clonotype showed up just a few times. Its specific antigen is unknown. Within one base of it there is no much larger clone, and no base qualities were kept. The data originate from a study of CD8 T cells in ankylosing spondylitis (dated by TCRdb to between 2016 and 2019). At the level of the whole study: The study set out to find disease-linked TCR variants by profiling T cell receptor beta repertoires in ankylosing spondylitis patients and healthy donors. Samples of peripheral blood were taken, and for ankylosing spondylitis patients, synovial fluid was collected as well. In total, the full study cohort was made up of roughly 100 healthy donors and 25 ankylosing spondylitis patients. What the authors observed across the whole study: The disease-linked clones had a CD8+ phenotype and were found at relatively low frequencies in peripheral blood. The disease-linked clones were reported to be significantly enriched in matched synovial fluid samples from ankylosing spondylitis patients. Blood from ankylosing spondylitis patients appeared to be characterized by a TCR beta motif made up of seven or eight highly homologous amino acid variants. Some motif variants were previously reported in synovial fluid and blood of reactive arthritis patients, suggesting common disease-initiation mechanisms.

Between the V and J ends, shortened by 2 bases and 0 bases respectively, the junction contains 8 bases. CDR1 MGHRA and CDR2 YSYEKL were looked up in the germline V gene. Taken from cysteine to phenylalanine, the CDR3 has 14 residues. The entry retains the CDR3 DNA only, 42 bases that are in frame from base 1. TCRdb names Illumina HiSeq 2500 as the instrument used. Quantitative 5'-RACE with molecular barcodes was the method used to prepare the TCR beta libraries. The published analysis was carried out like this. A new computational method based on a probabilistic model of VDJ rearrangement was used to identify disease-linked TCR variants. TCRdb reworked the public reads: Q25 trimming with fastp, MiXCR clone assembly, productive beta chains retained. Each entry merges the rows of one CDR3 protein and shows their most common DNA and genes. The V and J calls were not made by the authors but by TCRdb's processing. The sample table contains roughly 180,000 distinct CDR3 sequences; only one count was recorded for about 13% of them. Jointly, the top ten make up approximately 17% of the sample.

This TCR came from a male donor with ankylosing spondylitis or in good health (not recorded which). Sequencing used blood, either unsorted or a sorted T cell fraction (not recorded which). This chain is built from TRBV4-1 and TRBJ2-7; the D region is possibly TRBD1 or TRBD2, each matching across 5 bases. CDR3 reads: CASSQLGASYEQYF. The nucleotide sequence reads as follows: TGCGCCAGCAGCCAACTCGGGGCCTCCTACGAGCAGTACTTC.